The present T cell receptor beta chain was sequenced within a study of blood T cell repertoires in COVID-19. Per germline, CDR1 SQVTM and CDR2 ANQGSEA. J was trimmed by 0 bases and V by 7 bases; bases with no gene match: 4. This CDR3 has 14 amino acids. The protocol was immunoSEQ multiplex PCR, while the TCRdb copy is restricted to in-frame clones and leaves out a portion. The repertoire has 350,000 to 450,000 clones, roughly 92% of them found once; the top ten carry about 0.9%. The clonotype comes from a woman aged 35 to 49 who had been exposed to COVID-19. This sequence joins TRBV29-1 and TRBJ2-2, with 8 bases identical to TRBD1. Material for sequencing was PBMCs or T cells enriched from blood (not recorded which). The CDR3 bases are TGCAGCGCTTCGACAGGGGCGAACACCGGGGAGCTGTTTTTT. Its translation is CSASTGANTGELFF.